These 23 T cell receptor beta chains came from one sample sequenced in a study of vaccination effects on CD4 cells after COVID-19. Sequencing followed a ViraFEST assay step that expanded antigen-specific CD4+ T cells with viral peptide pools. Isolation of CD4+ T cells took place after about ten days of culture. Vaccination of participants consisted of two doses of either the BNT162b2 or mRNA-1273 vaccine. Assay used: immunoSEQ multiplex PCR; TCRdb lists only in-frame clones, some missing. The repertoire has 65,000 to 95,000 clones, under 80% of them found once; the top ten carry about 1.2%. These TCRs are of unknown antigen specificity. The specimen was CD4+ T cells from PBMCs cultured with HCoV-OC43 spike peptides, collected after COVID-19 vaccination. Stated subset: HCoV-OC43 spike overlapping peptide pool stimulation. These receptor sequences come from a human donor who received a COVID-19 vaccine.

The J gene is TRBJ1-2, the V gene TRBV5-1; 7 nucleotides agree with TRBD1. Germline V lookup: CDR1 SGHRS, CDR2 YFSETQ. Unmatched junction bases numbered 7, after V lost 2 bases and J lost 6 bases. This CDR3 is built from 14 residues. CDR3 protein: CASSLDRAVNGYTF. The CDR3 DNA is TGCGCCAGCAGCTTAGACAGGGCGGTAAATGGCTACACCTTC. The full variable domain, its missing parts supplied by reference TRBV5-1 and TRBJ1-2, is KAGVTQTPRYLIKTRGQQVTLSCSPISGHRSVSWYQQTPGQGLQFLFEYFSETQRNKGNFPGRFSGRQFSNSRSEMNVSTLELGDSALYLCASSLDRAVNGYTFGSGTRLTVV.

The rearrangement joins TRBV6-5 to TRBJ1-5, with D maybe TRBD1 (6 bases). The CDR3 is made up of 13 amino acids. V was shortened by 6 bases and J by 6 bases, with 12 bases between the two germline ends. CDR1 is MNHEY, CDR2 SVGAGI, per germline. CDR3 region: CASSRQGGQPQHF. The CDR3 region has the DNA TGTGCCAGCAGCCGCCAAGGGGGTCAGCCCCAGCATTTT.

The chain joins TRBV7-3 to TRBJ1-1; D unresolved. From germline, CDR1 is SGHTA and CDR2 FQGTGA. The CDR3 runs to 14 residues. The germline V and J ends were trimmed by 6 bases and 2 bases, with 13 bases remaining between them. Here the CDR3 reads CASSPAAENTEAFF. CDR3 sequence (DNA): TGTGCCAGCAGTCCCGCGGCAGAAAACACTGAAGCTTTCTTT. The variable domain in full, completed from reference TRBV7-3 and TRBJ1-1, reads GAGVSQTPSNKVTEKGKYVELRCDPISGHTALYWYRQSLGQGPEFLIYFQGTGAADDSGLPNDRFFAVRPEGSVSTLKIQRTERGDSAVYLCASSPAAENTEAFFGQGTRLTVV.

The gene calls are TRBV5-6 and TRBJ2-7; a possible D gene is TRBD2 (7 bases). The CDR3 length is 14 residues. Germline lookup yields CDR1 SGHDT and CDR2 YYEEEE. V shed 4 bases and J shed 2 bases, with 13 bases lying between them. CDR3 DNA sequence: TGTGCCAGCAGCGGGGTGGGGGGGCCCTACGAGCAGTACGTC. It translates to CASSGVGGPYEQYV.

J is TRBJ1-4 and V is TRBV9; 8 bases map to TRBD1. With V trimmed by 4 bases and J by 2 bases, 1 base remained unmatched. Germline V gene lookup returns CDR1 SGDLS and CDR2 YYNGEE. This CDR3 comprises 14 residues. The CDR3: CASSRDRTNEKLFF. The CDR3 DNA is TGTGCCAGCAGCCGGGACAGGACTAATGAAAAACTGTTTTTT.

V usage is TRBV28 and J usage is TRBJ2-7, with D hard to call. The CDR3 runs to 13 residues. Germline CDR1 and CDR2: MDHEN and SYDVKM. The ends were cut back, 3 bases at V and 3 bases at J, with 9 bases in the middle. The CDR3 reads CASSFGTDYEQYV. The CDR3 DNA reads TGTGCCAGCAGTTTTGGCACAGACTACGAGCAGTACGTC.

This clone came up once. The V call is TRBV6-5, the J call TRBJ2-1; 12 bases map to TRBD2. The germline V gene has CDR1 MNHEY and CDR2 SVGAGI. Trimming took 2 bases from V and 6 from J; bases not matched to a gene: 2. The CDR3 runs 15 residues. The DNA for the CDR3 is TGTGCCAGCAGTTACCCTAGCGGGGGGGCCAATGAGCAGTTCTTC. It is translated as CASSYPSGGANEQFF.

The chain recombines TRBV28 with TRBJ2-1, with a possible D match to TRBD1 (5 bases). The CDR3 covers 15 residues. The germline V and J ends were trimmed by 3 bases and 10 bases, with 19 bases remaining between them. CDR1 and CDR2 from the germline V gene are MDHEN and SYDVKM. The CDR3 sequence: CASSLGQISSGEQFF. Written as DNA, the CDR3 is TGTGCCAGCAGTTTGGGGCAGATCTCAAGTGGGGAGCAGTTCTTC.

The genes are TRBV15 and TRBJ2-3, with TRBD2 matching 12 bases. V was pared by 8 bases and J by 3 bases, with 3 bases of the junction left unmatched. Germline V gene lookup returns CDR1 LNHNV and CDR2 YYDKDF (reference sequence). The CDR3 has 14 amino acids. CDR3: CATRLAGETDTQYF. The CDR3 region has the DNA TGTGCCACCCGACTAGCGGGGGAGACAGATACGCAGTATTTT.

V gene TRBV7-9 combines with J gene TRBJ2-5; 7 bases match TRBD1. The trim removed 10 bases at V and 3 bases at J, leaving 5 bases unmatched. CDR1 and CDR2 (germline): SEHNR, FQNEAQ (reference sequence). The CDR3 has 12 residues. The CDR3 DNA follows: TGTGCCATAGACAGGGTGAAAGAGACCCAGTACTTC. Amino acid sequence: CAIDRVKETQYF.

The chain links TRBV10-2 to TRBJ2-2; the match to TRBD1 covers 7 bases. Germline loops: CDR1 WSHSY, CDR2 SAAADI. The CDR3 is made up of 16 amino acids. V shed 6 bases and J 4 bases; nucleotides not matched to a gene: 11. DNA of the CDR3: TGCGCCAGCAGAAGGGGGCAGACAGGGCCCACCGGGGAGCTGTTTTTT. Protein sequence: CASRRGQTGPTGELFF.

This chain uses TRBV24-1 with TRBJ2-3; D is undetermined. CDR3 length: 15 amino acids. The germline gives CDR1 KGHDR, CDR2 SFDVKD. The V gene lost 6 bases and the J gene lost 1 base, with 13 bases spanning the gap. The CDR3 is CATSISSQGTDTQYF. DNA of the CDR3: TGTGCCACCAGTATTAGCAGTCAGGGCACAGATACGCAGTATTTT.

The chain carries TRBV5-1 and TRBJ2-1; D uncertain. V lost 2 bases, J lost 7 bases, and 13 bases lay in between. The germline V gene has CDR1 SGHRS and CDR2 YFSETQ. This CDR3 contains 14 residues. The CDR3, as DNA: TGCGCCAGCAGCTTACCCGGTAGTATGAATGAGCAGTTCTTC. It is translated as CASSLPGSMNEQFF.

CDR3: CASSSSSVGNQPQHF. DNA of the CDR3: TGTGCCAGCAGCTCGTCCTCAGTGGGCAATCAGCCCCAGCATTTT. The rearrangement uses TRBV6-6 and TRBJ1-5, with D hard to call. Germline V lookup: CDR1 MNHNY, CDR2 SVGAGI (reference sequence). Trimming took 6 bases from V and 2 from J, leaving 14 bases between them. This CDR3 spans 15 amino acids.

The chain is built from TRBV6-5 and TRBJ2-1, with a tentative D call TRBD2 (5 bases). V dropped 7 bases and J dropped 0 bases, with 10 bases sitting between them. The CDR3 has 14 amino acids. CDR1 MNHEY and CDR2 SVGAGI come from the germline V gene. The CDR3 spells CASMIAFSYNEQFF. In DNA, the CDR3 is TGTGCCAGCATGATAGCGTTCTCCTACAATGAGCAGTTCTTC.

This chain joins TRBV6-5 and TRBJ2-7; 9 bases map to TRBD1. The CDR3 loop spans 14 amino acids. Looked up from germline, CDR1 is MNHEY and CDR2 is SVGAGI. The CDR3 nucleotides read TGTGCCAGCAGCGAGACGGAGGGACAGGGTAAAAGGAACGTC. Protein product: CASSETEGQGKRNV.

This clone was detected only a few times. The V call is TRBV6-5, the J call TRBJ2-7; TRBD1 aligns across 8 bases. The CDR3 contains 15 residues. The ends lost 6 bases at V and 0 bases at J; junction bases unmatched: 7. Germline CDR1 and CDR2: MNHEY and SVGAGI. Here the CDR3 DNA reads TGTGCCAGCAGACGGGACAGGACGGGCTCCTACGAGCAGTACGTC. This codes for CASRRDRTGSYEQYV.

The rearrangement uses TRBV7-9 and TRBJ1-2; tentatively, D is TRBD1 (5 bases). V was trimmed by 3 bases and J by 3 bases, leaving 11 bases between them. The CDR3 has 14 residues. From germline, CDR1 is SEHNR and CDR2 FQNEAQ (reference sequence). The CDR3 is CASSFRAADYGYTF. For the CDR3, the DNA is TGTGCCAGCAGCTTCAGGGCAGCCGACTATGGCTACACCTTC.

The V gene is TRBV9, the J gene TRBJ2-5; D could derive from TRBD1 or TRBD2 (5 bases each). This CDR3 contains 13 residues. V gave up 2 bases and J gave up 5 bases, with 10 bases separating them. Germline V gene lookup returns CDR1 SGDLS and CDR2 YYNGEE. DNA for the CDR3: TGTGCCAGCAGCGTGGGGGTTGGGGAGACCCAGTACTTC. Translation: CASSVGVGETQYF. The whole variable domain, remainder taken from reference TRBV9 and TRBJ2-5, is DSGVTQTPKHLITATGQRVTLRCSPRSGDLSVYWYQQSLDQGLQFLIQYYNGEERAKGNILERFSAQQFPDLHSELNLSSLELGDSALYFCASSVGVGETQYFGPGTRLLVL.

CDR3 coding DNA: TGCGCCAGCCAGGAAGGCTTTCCTAACTATGGCTACACCTTC. Its protein product is CASQEGFPNYGYTF. The chain is built from TRBV10-2 and TRBJ1-2; D ambiguous. This CDR3 is 14 amino acids long. Germline assignment: CDR1 WSHSY and CDR2 SAAADI. V was cut by 8 bases and J by 0 bases, with 13 bases left in between.

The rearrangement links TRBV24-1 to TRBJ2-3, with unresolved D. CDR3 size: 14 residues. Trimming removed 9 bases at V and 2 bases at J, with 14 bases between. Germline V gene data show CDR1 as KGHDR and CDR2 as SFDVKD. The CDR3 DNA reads TGTGCCACCGGTGCGCTGGGGAACACAGATACGCAGTATTTT. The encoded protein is CATGALGNTDTQYF.

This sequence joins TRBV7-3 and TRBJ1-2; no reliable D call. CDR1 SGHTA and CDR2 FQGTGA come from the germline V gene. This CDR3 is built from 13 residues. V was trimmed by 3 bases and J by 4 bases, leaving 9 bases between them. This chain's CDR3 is CASSFDSGYGYTF. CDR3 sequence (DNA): TGTGCCAGCAGCTTTGATTCGGGCTATGGCTACACCTTC.

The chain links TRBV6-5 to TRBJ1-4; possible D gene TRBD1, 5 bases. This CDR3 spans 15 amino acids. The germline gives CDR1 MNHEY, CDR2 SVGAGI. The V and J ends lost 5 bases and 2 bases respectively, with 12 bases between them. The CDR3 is CASSKDIPTNEKLFF. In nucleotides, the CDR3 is TGTGCCAGCAGTAAGGACATTCCCACTAATGAAAAACTGTTTTTT.